This T cell receptor beta chain was sequenced for a study of T-cell memory formation after mild COVID-19. Broader study findings: Memory cells collected pre-infection included some clones that later responded, suggesting cross-reactive memory joined.

CDR1 MDHEN and CDR2 SYDVKM come from the germline V gene. This CDR3 comprises 15 residues. The V end was cut by 5 bases, the J end by 4 bases, with 16 bases between. Turning to this clonotype: Its specificity is unknown.

TCRdb analysed the 5' RACE reads with MiXCR anew, one entry per CDR3 protein. The table includes around 300,000 distinct CDR3 sequences, approximately 12% detected once. The chain is built from TRBV28 and TRBJ2-3, with a possible D match to TRBD1 (5 bases). This receptor was taken from a man aged 18-30 years who had mild COVID-19 (a few samples of this study predate the infection). Cell type and time point are not known. The sample comprised PBMCs or a T cell subset sorted from them (not recorded which). The CDR3 region has the DNA TGTGCCAGCAGTCCTCATCCAGGGTTGGCAGATACGCAGTATTTT. As protein: CASSPHPGLADTQYF.